These 20 T cell receptor beta chains came from one sample sequenced in a study of ipilimumab plus nivolumab after autologous stem cell transplantation. Data came from immunoSEQ multiplex PCR; TCRdb stores just in-frame clones and leaves some out. The sample holds 15,000 to 20,000 clones; approximately 85% are singletons and the top ten take around 6.8%. Sequencing was performed on PBMCs, taken in a trial of ipilimumab plus nivolumab as post-transplant consolidation. The receptors come from a male donor with diffuse large B-cell lymphoma.

The chain joins TRBV18 to TRBJ1-2; perhaps TRBD1 as D (5 bases). V was pared by 3 bases and J by 2 bases, with 7 bases between. CDR1 is KGHSH, CDR2 LQKENI, per germline. The CDR3 is 13 amino acids. The CDR3 DNA reads as TGTGCCAGCTCACCGGGACCGAACTATGGCTACACCTTC. Translation gives CASSPGPNYGYTF.

The chain has TRBV27 and TRBJ2-1; 9 positions agree with TRBD2. Germline CDR1 MNHEY, CDR2 SMNVEV (reference sequence). The trim removed 1 base at V and 10 bases at J, leaving 17 bases unmatched. The CDR3 covers 18 residues. The CDR3 coding sequence is TGTGCCAGCAGTTTATTCTTCATTGGGGCGGGGGGGCAAGGAGAGCAGTTCTTC. Amino acid sequence: CASSLFFIGAGGQGEQFF.

This chain links TRBV11-2 with TRBJ2-2, with D unclear. Germline V gives CDR1 SGHAT, CDR2 FQNNGV. The CDR3 has 15 residues. The V end lost 6 bases, the J end lost 6 bases, and 17 bases lay between the germline ends. The CDR3 DNA reads TGTGCCAGCAGAGATTATCTACTCACCCCCGGGGAGCTGTTTTTT. The encoded protein is CASRDYLLTPGELFF.

The chain is built from TRBV7-8 and TRBJ2-7; D tentatively fits TRBD1 or TRBD2 (5 bases each). CDR1 and CDR2 (germline): SGHVS, FQNEAQ. The CDR3 extends over 13 amino acids. V was cut by 5 bases and J by 2 bases, with 10 bases left in between. CDR3 nucleotide sequence: TGTGCCAGCAGCGTATGGGGGACCTACGAGCAGTACTTC. It specifies CASSVWGTYEQYF.

The V gene is TRBV27, the J gene TRBJ1-2; weak D call: TRBD1 (5 bases). V dropped 4 bases and J dropped 4 bases, with 22 bases sitting between them. Germline V lookup: CDR1 MNHEY, CDR2 SMNVEV (reference sequence). The CDR3 covers 17 residues. The CDR3 coding sequence is TGTGCCAGCAGTTCAACCCCCACCTTCCAGGGTATCTATGGCTACACCTTC. This sequence encodes CASSSTPTFQGIYGYTF.

The V call is TRBV4-1, the J call TRBJ1-2; tentative D call: TRBD1 (5 bases). This CDR3 region has 16 residues. Germline V gene lookup returns CDR1 MGHRA and CDR2 YSYEKL. V lost 0 bases to trimming and J lost 4 bases, with 15 bases between them. The CDR3 region has the DNA TGCGCCAGCAGCCAAGAGGGGCAAGACTCAGTCTATGGCTACACCTTC. It specifies CASSQEGQDSVYGYTF.

This clone appeared a single time. This chain links TRBV29-1 with TRBJ1-2, with TRBD1 matching 8 bases. Germline V lookup: CDR1 SQVTM, CDR2 ANQGSEA. The CDR3 sequence is 15 residues long. Trimming took 3 bases from V and 0 from J; bases not matched to a gene: 6. CDR3 nucleotide sequence: TGCAGCGTTGATGTCGACAGGGGAGCTAACTATGGCTACACCTTC. This encodes CSVDVDRGANYGYTF.

V and J are TRBV4-1 and TRBJ1-2; 7 bases are shared with TRBD1. Germline CDR1 reads MGHRA; CDR2 reads YSYEKL. The V gene end was trimmed by 5 bases and the J gene end by 7 bases; junction bases not matched to a gene: 16. This CDR3 comprises 16 residues. CDR3 in amino acids: CASSNAGTVELFGYTF. The CDR3 DNA is TGCGCCAGCAGCAACGCCGGGACAGTAGAATTATTTGGCTACACCTTC.

This clone is medium-sized within its sample. This chain joins TRBV13 and TRBJ1-1; D uncertain. V was cut by 1 base and J by 4 bases, with 7 bases left in between. In germline, CDR1 is PRHDT, CDR2 FYEKMQ (reference sequence). The CDR3 totals 13 residues. The CDR3 DNA is TGTGCCAGCAGCTTAGAACAGAGCACTGAAGCTTTCTTT. Translation: CASSLEQSTEAFF.

The rearrangement joins TRBV7-9 to TRBJ1-2; D is ambiguous. V lost 11 bases and J 6 bases, leaving 16 bases between the germline ends. The CDR3 extends over 12 amino acids. Germline CDR1 and CDR2: SEHNR and FQNEAQ (reference sequence). CDR3 DNA: TGTGCCGGCTCCCGGGGAGTAGATGGCTACACCTTC. Translation gives CAGSRGVDGYTF.

The J gene is TRBJ1-4, the V gene TRBV5-4; maybe TRBD1 (5 bases). The germline gives CDR1 SGHNT, CDR2 YYREEE (reference sequence). Trimming stripped 3 bases from V and 6 bases from J, with 18 bases between. The CDR3 totals 16 residues. The CDR3 here is CASSSGTAGRHEKLFF. In DNA, the CDR3 is TGTGCCAGCAGCTCGGGGACGGCAGGCCGACATGAAAAACTGTTTTTT. Looking up the rest from reference TRBV5-4 and TRBJ1-4 gives the full variable domain: ETGVTQSPTHLIKTRGQQVTLRCSSQSGHNTVSWYQQALGQGPQFIFQYYREEENGRGNFPPRFSGLQFPNYSSELNVNALELDDSALYLCASSSGTAGRHEKLFFGSGTQLSVL.

This clone was detected once. The chain joins TRBV18 to TRBJ2-3, with a weak D call TRBD1 (5 bases). CDR3 size: 16 residues. Germline V gives CDR1 KGHSH, CDR2 LQKENI. The V end lost 1 base, the J end lost 0 bases, and 11 bases lay between the germline ends. CDR3 DNA: TGTGCCAGCTCACCACTTGGGGCTCCTAGCACAGATACGCAGTATTTT. Its translation is CASSPLGAPSTDTQYF.

V and J are TRBV4-2 and TRBJ2-5, with a possible D match to TRBD1 (6 bases). Germline V lookup: CDR1 LGHNA, CDR2 YNFKEQ. The ends were cut back, 4 bases at V and 1 base at J, with 16 bases in the middle. There are 16 residues in the CDR3. The DNA for the CDR3 is TGTGCCAGCAGCCCCGTGCCCCAGGGGCCCCAAGAGACCCAGTACTTC. This sequence encodes CASSPVPQGPQETQYF.

This chain links TRBV2 with TRBJ1-2; perhaps TRBD1 as D (5 bases). V was cut by 11 bases and J by 4 bases, with 17 bases left in between. The CDR3 contains 13 residues. Per germline, CDR1 SNHLY and CDR2 FYNNEI. The CDR3 loop is CAAAVGGGYGYTF. CDR3 DNA sequence: TGTGCCGCCGCGGTCGGGGGAGGCTATGGCTACACCTTC.

The rearrangement links TRBV29-1 to TRBJ2-7; 14 bases align to TRBD2. The junction had 3 bases not matched to a gene; V was cut back by 1 base and J by 1 base. The CDR3 is 16 residues long. Germline loops: CDR1 SQVTM, CDR2 ANQGSEA. CDR3 loop: CSVEGGLAGASYEQYF. The CDR3, as DNA: TGCAGCGTTGAAGGGGGACTAGCGGGGGCGTCCTACGAGCAGTACTTC.

The rearrangement uses TRBV5-1 and TRBJ2-3; D is ambiguous. Germline V gives CDR1 SGHRS, CDR2 YFSETQ. V was trimmed by 0 bases and J by 3 bases, leaving 11 bases between them. The length of the CDR3 is 15 residues. The CDR3 reads CASSLARPGTDTQYF. As DNA, the CDR3 is TGCGCCAGCAGCTTGGCTCGCCCCGGAACAGATACGCAGTATTTT.

This rearrangement joins TRBV19 to TRBJ2-5, with D unresolved. The germline V gene encodes CDR1 LNHDA and CDR2 SQIVND (reference sequence). Between the trimmed V and J ends, which lost 0 bases and 6 bases, there was a span of 5 bases. The CDR3 contains 12 residues. The CDR3 loop is CASSIDRQTQYF. Written as DNA, the CDR3 is TGTGCCAGTAGTATAGATAGGCAGACCCAGTACTTC.

This rearrangement joins TRBV12-5 to TRBJ1-4, with 10 bases identical to TRBD1. Looked up from germline, CDR1 is LGHNT and CDR2 is FRNRAP. The CDR3 is 16 amino acids. J lost 7 bases, V lost 6 bases, and 11 bases had no gene match. In nucleotides, the CDR3 is TGTGCTAGTGGCCGCACCTGGGGACAGGGGTTTGAAAAACTGTTTTTT. This codes for CASGRTWGQGFEKLFF.

This chain links TRBV5-1 with TRBJ1-2; D gene uncertain. The CDR3 loop spans 15 amino acids. V lost 4 bases, J lost 8 bases, and 21 bases lay in between. Germline V gene sequence: CDR1 SGHRS, CDR2 YFSETQ. The CDR3 DNA reads TGCGCCAGCAGCCCTTTGTCATGGGGAAGAGACGGCTACACCTTC. Its translation: CASSPLSWGRDGYTF.

This clone appeared a few times. This chain uses TRBV29-1 with TRBJ2-1, with D unclear. CDR3 length: 10 residues. V lost 6 bases and J lost 9, with 9 bases in between. Germline V gene lookup returns CDR1 SQVTM and CDR2 ANQGSEA. The DNA of the CDR3 is TGCAGCGTGGCACTGGTTGAGCAGTTCTTC. This sequence encodes CSVALVEQFF.